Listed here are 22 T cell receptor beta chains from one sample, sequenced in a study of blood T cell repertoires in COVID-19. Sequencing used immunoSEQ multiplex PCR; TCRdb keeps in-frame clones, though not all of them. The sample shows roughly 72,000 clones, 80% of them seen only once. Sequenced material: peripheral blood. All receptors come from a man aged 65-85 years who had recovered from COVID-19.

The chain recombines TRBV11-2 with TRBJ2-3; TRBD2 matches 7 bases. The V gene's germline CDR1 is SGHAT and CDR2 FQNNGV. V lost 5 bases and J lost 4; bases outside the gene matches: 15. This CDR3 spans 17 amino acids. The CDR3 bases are TGTGCCAGCAGCAAATCATATGGCGGGAGCGTAGCAGATACGCAGTATTTT. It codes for CASSKSYGGSVADTQYF.

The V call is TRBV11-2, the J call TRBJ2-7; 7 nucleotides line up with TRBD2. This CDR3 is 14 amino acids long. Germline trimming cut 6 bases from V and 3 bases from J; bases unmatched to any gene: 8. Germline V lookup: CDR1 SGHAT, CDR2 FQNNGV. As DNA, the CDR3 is TGTGCCAGCAGTAAAGTGGGGGGGGACTACGAGCAGTACTTC. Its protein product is CASSKVGGDYEQYF.

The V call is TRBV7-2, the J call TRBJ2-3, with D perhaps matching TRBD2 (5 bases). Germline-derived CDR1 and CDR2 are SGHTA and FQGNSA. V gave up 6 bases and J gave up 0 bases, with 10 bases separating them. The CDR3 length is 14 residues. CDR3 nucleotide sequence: TGTGCCAGCAGACGCGGACTGAGCACAGATACGCAGTATTTT. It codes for CASRRGLSTDTQYF.

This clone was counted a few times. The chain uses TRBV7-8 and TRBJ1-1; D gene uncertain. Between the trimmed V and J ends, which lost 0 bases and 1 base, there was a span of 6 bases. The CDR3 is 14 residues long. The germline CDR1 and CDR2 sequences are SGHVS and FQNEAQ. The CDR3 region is CASSLAAANTEAFF. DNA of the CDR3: TGTGCCAGCAGCTTAGCGGCGGCGAACACTGAAGCTTTCTTT.

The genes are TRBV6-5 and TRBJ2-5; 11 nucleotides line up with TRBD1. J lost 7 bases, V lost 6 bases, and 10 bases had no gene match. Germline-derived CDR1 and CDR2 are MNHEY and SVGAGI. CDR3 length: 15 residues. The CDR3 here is CASSPGGTGGVTQYF. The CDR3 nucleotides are TGTGCCAGCAGCCCAGGGGGGACAGGGGGTGTGACCCAGTACTTC.

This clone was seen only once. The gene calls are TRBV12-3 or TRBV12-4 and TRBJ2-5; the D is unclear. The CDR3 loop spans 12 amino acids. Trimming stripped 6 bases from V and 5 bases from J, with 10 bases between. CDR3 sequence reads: CASSPSKETQYF. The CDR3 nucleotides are TGTGCCAGCAGCCCTAGTAAGGAGACCCAGTACTTC.

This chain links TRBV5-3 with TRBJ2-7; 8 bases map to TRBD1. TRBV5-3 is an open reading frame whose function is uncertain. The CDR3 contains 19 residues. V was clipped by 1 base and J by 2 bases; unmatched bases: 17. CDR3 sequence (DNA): TGTGCCAGAAGCTTGTATCCAGGGGGCGTATGGGTTGGGACCTACGAGCAGTACTTC. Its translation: CARSLYPGGVWVGTYEQYF.

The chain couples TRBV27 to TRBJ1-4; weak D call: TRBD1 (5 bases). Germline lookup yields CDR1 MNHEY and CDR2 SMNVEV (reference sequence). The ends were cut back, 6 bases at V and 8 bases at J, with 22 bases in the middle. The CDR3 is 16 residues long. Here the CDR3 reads CASRPRSGFRVEKLFF. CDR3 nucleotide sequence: TGTGCCAGCAGACCGCGCTCAGGGTTTCGTGTCGAAAAACTGTTTTTT.

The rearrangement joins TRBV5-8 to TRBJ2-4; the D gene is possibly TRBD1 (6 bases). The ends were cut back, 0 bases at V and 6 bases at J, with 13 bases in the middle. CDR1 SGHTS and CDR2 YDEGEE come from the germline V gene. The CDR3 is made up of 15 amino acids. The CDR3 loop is CASSLELLGGNIQYF. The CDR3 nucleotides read TGTGCCAGCAGCTTGGAACTGCTAGGGGGAAACATTCAGTACTTC.

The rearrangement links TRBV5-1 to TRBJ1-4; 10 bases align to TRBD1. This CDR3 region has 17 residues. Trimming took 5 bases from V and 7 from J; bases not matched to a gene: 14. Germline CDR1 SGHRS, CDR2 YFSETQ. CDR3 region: CASRSGIDRGRFEKLFF. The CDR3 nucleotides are TGCGCCAGCAGGTCGGGCATTGACAGGGGGCGATTTGAAAAACTGTTTTTT.

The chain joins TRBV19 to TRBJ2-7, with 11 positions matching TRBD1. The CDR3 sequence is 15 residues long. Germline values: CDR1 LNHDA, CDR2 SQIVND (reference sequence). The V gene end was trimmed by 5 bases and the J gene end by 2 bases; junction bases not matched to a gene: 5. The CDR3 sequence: CASSSPGQGAYEQYF. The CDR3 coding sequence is TGTGCCAGTAGTTCTCCGGGACAGGGGGCCTACGAGCAGTACTTC.

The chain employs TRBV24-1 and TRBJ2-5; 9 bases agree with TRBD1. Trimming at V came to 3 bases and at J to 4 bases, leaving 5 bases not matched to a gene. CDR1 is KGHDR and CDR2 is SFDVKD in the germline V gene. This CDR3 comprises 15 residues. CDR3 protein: CATSDVPGQGETQYF. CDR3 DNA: TGTGCCACCAGTGATGTACCGGGACAGGGAGAGACCCAGTACTTC.

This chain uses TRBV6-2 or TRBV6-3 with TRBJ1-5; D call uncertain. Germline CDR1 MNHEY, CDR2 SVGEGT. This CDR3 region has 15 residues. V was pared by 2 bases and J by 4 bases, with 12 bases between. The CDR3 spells CASSYRQDGNQPQHF. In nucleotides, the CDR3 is TGTGCCAGCAGTTACAGGCAGGATGGAAATCAGCCCCAGCATTTT.

CDR3 sequence (DNA): TGTGCCAGTAGGAGGGACAGGACGAACACCGGGGAGCTGTTTTTT. Protein: CASRRDRTNTGELFF. The chain has TRBV19 and TRBJ2-2, with 8 bases fitting TRBD1. The junction had 3 bases not matched to a gene; V was cut back by 6 bases and J by 0 bases. CDR3 length equals 15 residues. The germline V gene encodes CDR1 LNHDA and CDR2 SQIVND (reference sequence).

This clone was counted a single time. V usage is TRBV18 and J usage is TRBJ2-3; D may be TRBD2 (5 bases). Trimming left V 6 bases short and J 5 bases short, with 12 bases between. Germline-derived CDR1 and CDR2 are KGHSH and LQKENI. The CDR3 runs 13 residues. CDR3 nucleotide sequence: TGTGCCAGCTCCCGCGATAGCGTAGATACGCAGTATTTT. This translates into CASSRDSVDTQYF.

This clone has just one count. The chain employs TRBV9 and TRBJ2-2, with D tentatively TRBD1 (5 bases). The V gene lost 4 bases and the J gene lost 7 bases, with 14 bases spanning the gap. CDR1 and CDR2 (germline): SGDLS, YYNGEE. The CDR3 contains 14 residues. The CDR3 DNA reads TGTGCCAGCAGCTTCCCGACAGAAGGCGGGGAGCTGTTTTTT. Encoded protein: CASSFPTEGGELFF.

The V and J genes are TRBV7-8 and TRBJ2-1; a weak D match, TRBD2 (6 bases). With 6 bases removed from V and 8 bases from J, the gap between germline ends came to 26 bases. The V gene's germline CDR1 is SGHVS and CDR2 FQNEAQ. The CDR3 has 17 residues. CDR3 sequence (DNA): TGTGCCAGCAGTCCCCCCAGGGCGGGGAGGAGAAGGTATGAGCAGTTCTTC. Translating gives CASSPPRAGRRRYEQFF.

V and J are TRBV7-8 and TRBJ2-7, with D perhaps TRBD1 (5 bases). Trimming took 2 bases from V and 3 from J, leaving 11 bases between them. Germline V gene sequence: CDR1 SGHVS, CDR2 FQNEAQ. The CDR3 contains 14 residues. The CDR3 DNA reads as TGTGCCAGCAGCTTATTCGGCAGGGACTACGAGCAGTACTTC. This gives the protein CASSLFGRDYEQYF.

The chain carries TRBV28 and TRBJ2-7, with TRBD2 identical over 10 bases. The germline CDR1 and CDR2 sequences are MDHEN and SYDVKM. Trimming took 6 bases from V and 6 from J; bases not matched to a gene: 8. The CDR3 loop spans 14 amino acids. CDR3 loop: CASRASGRQSEQYF. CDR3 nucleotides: TGTGCCAGCAGGGCTAGCGGGAGACAGTCCGAGCAGTACTTC.

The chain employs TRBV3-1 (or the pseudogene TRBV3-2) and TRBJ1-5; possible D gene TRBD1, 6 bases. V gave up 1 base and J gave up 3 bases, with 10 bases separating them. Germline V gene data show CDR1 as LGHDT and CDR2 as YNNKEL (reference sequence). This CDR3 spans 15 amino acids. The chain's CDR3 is CASSQGGQYNQPQHF. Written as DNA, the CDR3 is TGTGCCAGCAGCCAAGGCGGACAGTACAATCAGCCCCAGCATTTT.

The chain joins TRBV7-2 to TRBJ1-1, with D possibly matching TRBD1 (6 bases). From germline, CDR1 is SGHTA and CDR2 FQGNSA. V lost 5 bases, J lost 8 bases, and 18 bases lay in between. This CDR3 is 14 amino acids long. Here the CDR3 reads CASSPLGGRGEAFF. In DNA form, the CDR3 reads TGTGCCAGCAGCCCCCTTGGCGGGAGGGGGGAAGCTTTCTTT.

CDR3 protein: CASSIDPGSGTQYF. The CDR3 DNA follows: TGTGCCAGTAGTATAGATCCGGGGTCCGGGACCCAGTACTTC. The chain carries TRBV19 and TRBJ2-5; TRBD2 is a possible D gene (5 bases). Germline loops: CDR1 LNHDA, CDR2 SQIVND (reference sequence). This CDR3 spans 14 amino acids. V was shortened by 0 bases and J by 7 bases, with 12 bases between the two germline ends.